Sequencing of this TCR beta chain was carried out in a study of blood T cell repertoires in COVID-19. Study-level information: There were acute and convalescent COVID-19 samples, and they came from the United States, Italy and Spain. T cells, B-cell-depleted T cells, or PBMCs provided the cDNA or gDNA that served as material.

Original methodology: Reference gene primers were amplified, and this amplification served to estimate nucleated cell counts. The method was immunoSEQ multiplex PCR; TCRdb's version includes in-frame clones alone and lacks a portion of them. V, J and clone size derive from that table, while D and trimming were established from the DNA sequence. The repertoire holds roughly 350,000 clones, with approximately 90% as singletons. Germline loops: CDR1 MDHEN, CDR2 SYDVKM. The CDR3 has 22 amino acids. Trimming cost V 3 bases and J 6 bases; bases outside gene matches: 26. This clonotype was obtained from a woman aged 45-65 years with active or convalescent COVID-19. The chain recombines TRBV28 with TRBJ1-4; 9 bases line up with TRBD1. The specimen was peripheral blood. CDR3 protein: CASSLYLPGQGRRAPGDEKLFF. CDR3 bases: TGTGCCAGCAGTTTGTATCTGCCGGGACAGGGAAGGAGGGCCCCAGGGGATGAAAAACTGTTTTTT.